The sequence of this T cell receptor (beta chain) was determined in a study of shared clonotypes between healthy human individuals. A remark on this clone: Other DNA sequences of this sample code for an identical CDR3.

The protocol was immunoSEQ multiplex PCR, while the TCRdb copy is restricted to in-frame clones and leaves out a portion. This sample has over a million clones, with roughly 96% found just once. Participating donors were healthy, HIV-negative adults free of recent acute infections or vaccinations. The donors were all Caucasian adults (living in Nashville, Tennessee). Germline CDR1 is SEHNR and CDR2 is FQNEAQ (reference sequence). The CDR3 extends over 14 amino acids. V lost 1 base, J lost 4 bases, and 1 base stayed unmatched. The sequence came from a man between 25 and 39 years old in good health. Material for sequencing was naive CD4+ T cells sorted from blood. The sample's subset: CD45RA+ positively selected. The V gene is TRBV7-9, the J gene TRBJ1-5; 7 bases align to TRBD1. The CDR3: CASSLDRGNQPQHF. CDR3 sequence (DNA): TGTGCCAGCAGCTTAGACAGGGGTAATCAGCCCCAGCATTTT.